Sequencing of this TCR beta chain was carried out in a study of T-cell memory formation after mild COVID-19 (dated by TCRdb to about 2021). With respect to the entire study: TCR sequence clusters from the two donors were largely donor specific. In a couple of donors, T-cell clones that expanded and contracted after mild COVID-19 were tracked by sequencing TCRalpha and TCRbeta repertoires over time. The cohort comprised two young, previously healthy adult volunteers, one female and one male. What the work shows at the level of the full study, not this receptor alone: Clones that contracted from day 15 to 85 showed balanced CD4/CD8 phenotypes, whereas a second wave of clones that expanded from day 15 to 37 leaned towards CD4+. The second-wave clones that peaked on day 37 were not confirmed to be SARS-CoV-2 specific. The study covered only a couple of mild cases, and larger cohorts including severe cases with pre-infection samples were considered necessary. Some responding clones were found in pre-infection memory, which suggests that pre-existing cross-reactive memory T cells took part in the SARS-CoV-2 response. Contracting CD4+ clones were found mainly in CM and EM memory subsets, while CD8+ clones were enriched in EMRA.

A note on this clonotype: This clone's antigen is unknown. No much larger clone is present one base from it, and per-base qualities are unavailable.

Sequencing instrument: Illumina NovaSeq 6000. TCRalpha and TCRbeta cDNA libraries were built by 5'RACE with constant-segment primers, adding sample barcodes and unique molecular identifiers. RNA was extracted from every sample with Trizol reagent. Library amplification was performed in two PCR steps, and a second sample barcode and Illumina TruSeq adapters were introduced in the second step. Libraries were sequenced on an Illumina NovaSeq with 2 x 150 bp paired-end reads. The paper's processing steps were these. With migec v1.2.7, reads were demultiplexed and then collapsed into UMI-guided consensus sequences. Using mixcr v2.1.11, UMI consensuses were aligned to TRA and TRB V and J templates and then assembled into clonotypes. Expanded or contracted clonotypes were those called significant by both edgeR and NoisET, with noise models trained on biological replicates. For edgeR calls, the thresholds were a false discovery rate-adjusted p below 0.01 and a log2 fold-change of 1. As an exploratory analysis of dynamics, max-normalized trajectories of the 1000 most abundant clonotypes were examined by PCA with hierarchical clustering. Each responding clone was given a CD4 or CD8 phenotype based on the CD4+ and CD8+ repertoires, which had been sequenced separately. Using fastp at Q25 and MiXCR, TCRdb reprocessed the public reads and kept productive beta chains. Each entry merges the rows of one CDR3 protein and shows their most common DNA and genes. In this record, the V and J calls reflect TCRdb's handling and not the investigators' own analysis. The sample table records under 450,000 distinct CDR3 sequences; approximately 14% of these occur just once. About 22% of the sample is held by the ten biggest clonotypes.

There are 13 amino acids in the CDR3, from cysteine to phenylalanine inclusive. The only DNA kept is the CDR3, 39 bases in frame from the first base. V sheds 2 bases and J sheds 4 bases, leaving 7 bases between their ends. CDR1 is given as SGHTA and CDR2 as FQGNSA, both from the germline V gene. PBMCs were isolated by Ficoll-Paque density gradient centrifugation. This chain joins TRBV7-2 to TRBJ2-3, with the D gene uncertain. The sequence came from a man younger than 35 who had mild COVID-19 (a few samples of this study predate the infection). The sample titles of this study are shuffled in the database, so cell type and time point are left out; the donor was told from shared clones. Material: PBMCs or a T cell subset sorted from them (not recorded which). At the DNA level, the sequence is TGTGCCAGCAGCTTAAACACAGCAGATACGCAGTATTTT. This sequence encodes CASSLNTADTQYF. With all but the CDR3 taken from the reference TRBV7-2 and TRBJ2-3 genes, the full variable domain is: GAGVSQSPSNKVTEKGKDVELRCDPISGHTALYWYRQSLGQGLEFLIYFQGNSAPDKSGLPSDRFSAERTGGSVSTLTIQRTQQEDSAVYLCASSLNTADTQYFGPGTRLTVL.